Below, 27 T cell receptor beta chains from the same sample are listed, as sequenced in a study of blood T cell repertoires in COVID-19. The assay was immunoSEQ multiplex PCR, and TCRdb's table has in-frame clones only and misses some. The sample records a few hundred thousand clones, approximately 78% being singletons. Sequencing was carried out using peripheral blood. The receptors come from a woman aged 80 or older with COVID-19, enrolled during active disease.

CDR3 DNA sequence: TGCGCCAGCAGCCAAGGGGACAGCTCTTCAACTAATGAAAAACTGTTTTTT. Translating gives CASSQGDSSSTNEKLFF. The V gene is TRBV4-3, the J gene TRBJ1-4; the match to TRBD1 covers 7 bases. The CDR3 covers 17 residues. The germline gives CDR1 LGHNA, CDR2 YSLEER. The V gene end was trimmed by 1 base and the J gene end by 0 bases; junction bases not matched to a gene: 5.

This chain uses TRBV6-5 with TRBJ1-1; D is possibly TRBD1 (6 bases). This CDR3 has 14 residues. Looked up from germline, CDR1 is MNHEY and CDR2 is SVGAGI. V gave up 2 bases and J gave up 1 base, with 8 bases separating them. The CDR3 DNA sequence: TGTGCCAGCAGTTACGTACAGGGGAACACTGAAGCTTTCTTT. This encodes CASSYVQGNTEAFF.

The chain recombines TRBV7-2 with TRBJ2-1; possible D gene TRBD2, 5 bases. V lost 8 bases and J lost 8, with 19 bases in between. CDR1 is SGHTA, CDR2 FQGNSA, per germline. The length of the CDR3 is 14 residues. This CDR3 is CASGGSRENYEQFF. The CDR3 DNA is TGTGCCAGCGGAGGCTCGAGGGAAAACTATGAGCAGTTCTTC.

With respect to this clone: This sample includes further DNA sequences coding for the same CDR3. This sequence joins TRBV18 and TRBJ2-1; 10 bases are shared with TRBD2. Per the germline V gene, CDR1 is KGHSH and CDR2 is LQKENI. V was pared by 1 base and J by 4 bases, with 1 base of the junction left unmatched. This CDR3 spans 15 amino acids. The DNA for the CDR3 is TGTGCCAGCTCACCACAACTAGCGGGGTACAATGAGCAGTTCTTC. Encoded protein: CASSPQLAGYNEQFF.

This chain connects TRBV30 to TRBJ1-4; perhaps TRBD1 as D (5 bases). CDR1 is GTSNPN and CDR2 is SVGIG in the germline V gene (reference sequence). V was pared by 1 base and J by 8 bases, with 14 bases between. This CDR3 spans 14 amino acids. The CDR3 loop reads CAWSAGVSREKLFF. As DNA, the CDR3 is TGTGCCTGGAGTGCGGGGGTTTCACGGGAAAAACTGTTTTTT.

As regards this clone: A junction end diverges from the germline sequence, so it may reflect a read error. DNA of the CDR3: TGCCGGGGTAGAGGGCCGACGGGTTCCGGCTACACCTTC. It specifies CRGRGPTGSGYTF. This chain joins TRBV25-1 and TRBJ1-2; D gene uncertain. Germline V gene sequence: CDR1 MGHDK, CDR2 SYGVNS. This CDR3 is 13 amino acids long.

This clone appeared once. V gene TRBV5-6 combines with J gene TRBJ1-2, with D perhaps TRBD1 (5 bases). This CDR3 has 14 residues. Germline CDR1 reads SGHDT; CDR2 reads YYEEEE. The ends were cut back, 4 bases at V and 4 bases at J, with 14 bases in the middle. CDR3 residues: CASSPRTTGYGYTF. The CDR3 DNA is TGTGCCAGCAGCCCCCGGACAACCGGCTATGGCTACACCTTC. The entire variable domain, with the rest obtained from reference TRBV5-6 and TRBJ1-2, is as follows: DAGVTQSPTHLIKTRGQQVTLRCSPKSGHDTVSWYQQALGQGPQFIFQYYEEEERQRGNFPDRFSGHQFPNYSSELNVNALLLGDSALYLCASSPRTTGYGYTFGSGTRLTVV.

The genes are TRBV5-5 and TRBJ2-1, with 10 bases matching TRBD1. The CDR3 is 15 residues long. V lost 0 bases to trimming and J lost 4 bases; unmatched junction nucleotides: 1. Germline loops: CDR1 SGHKS, CDR2 YYEKEE (reference sequence). CDR3 in amino acids: CASSLEDRGYNEQFF. CDR3 in DNA: TGTGCCAGCAGCTTGGAGGACAGGGGGTACAATGAGCAGTTCTTC.

The V gene is TRBV19, the J gene TRBJ1-5, with D perhaps TRBD1 (5 bases). Trimming pared 2 bases from V and 4 bases from J, leaving 12 bases between. This CDR3 is built from 15 residues. Germline V lookup: CDR1 LNHDA, CDR2 SQIVND (reference sequence). The DNA of the CDR3 is TGTGCCAGTAGTATAACGACAGCTAGGAATCAGCCCCAGCATTTT. This translates into CASSITTARNQPQHF.

The V and J genes are TRBV2 and TRBJ1-2; 9 bases match TRBD1. Germline assignment: CDR1 SNHLY and CDR2 FYNNEI. The CDR3 is made up of 13 amino acids. V lost 10 bases to trimming and J lost 4 bases; unmatched junction nucleotides: 7. DNA for the CDR3: TGTGCCACCAGGACAGGGGCAAGCTATGGCTACACCTTC. This gives the protein CATRTGASYGYTF.

The chain uses TRBV5-1 and TRBJ1-1, with 8 bases matching TRBD1. Losses at the gene ends were 5 bases for V and 0 bases for J; bases not matched to a gene: 6. Per germline, CDR1 SGHRS and CDR2 YFSETQ. There are 15 residues in the CDR3. The CDR3 loop reads CASRDRETMNTEAFF. The CDR3 DNA reads as TGCGCCAGCAGGGACAGGGAGACTATGAACACTGAAGCTTTCTTT.

V gene TRBV3-1 (or the pseudogene TRBV3-2) combines with J gene TRBJ1-4, with D maybe TRBD1 (5 bases). This CDR3 contains 14 residues. Trimming took 2 bases from V and 7 from J, leaving 11 bases between them. Germline-derived CDR1 and CDR2 are LGHDT and YNNKEL (reference sequence). CDR3 in amino acids: CASSQRGRGEKLFF. CDR3 coding DNA: TGTGCCAGCAGCCAAAGGGGAAGGGGTGAAAAACTGTTTTTT.

By share, this clone ranks as medium-sized. The chain employs TRBV27 and TRBJ1-4; tentatively, D is TRBD1 (6 bases). Germline values: CDR1 MNHEY, CDR2 SMNVEV (reference sequence). CDR3 length equals 13 residues. Between the trimmed V and J ends, which lost 3 bases and 7 bases, there was a span of 9 bases. The CDR3, as DNA: TGTGCCAGCAGTTTGGTCAGGGGTGAAAAACTGTTTTTT. Protein product: CASSLVRGEKLFF. The full variable domain, in which reference TRBV27 and TRBJ1-4 provide the parts outside the CDR3, is EAQVTQNPRYLITVTGKKLTVTCSQNMNHEYMSWYRQDPGLGLRQIYYSMNVEVTDKGDVPEGYKVSRKEKRNFPLILESPSPNQTSLYFCASSLVRGEKLFFGSGTQLSVL.

The gene calls are TRBV7-8 and TRBJ1-2; the match to TRBD1 covers 7 bases. The J segment lost 5 bases and the V segment lost 6 bases, leaving 18 bases of the junction unmatched. The germline gives CDR1 SGHVS, CDR2 FQNEAQ. The CDR3 is 17 residues long. The CDR3 region is CASRERLGGPARYGYTF. The CDR3 DNA reads TGTGCCAGCAGGGAAAGGCTAGGGGGCCCGGCGCGATATGGCTACACCTTC.

The CDR3 DNA reads as TGTGCCAGCAGCTTACAGGGGGCCGGGGAGCTGTTTTTT. Translating it yields CASSLQGAGELFF. J is TRBJ2-2 and V is TRBV11-3; TRBD1 matches at 7 bases. V trimming: 2 bases; J trimming: 6 bases; junction bases outside the gene matches: 0. Germline assignment: CDR1 SGHNT and CDR2 YENEEA. This CDR3 is built from 13 residues. Full variable domain (outside the CDR3, taken from reference TRBV11-3 and TRBJ2-2): EAGVVQSPRYKIIEKKQPVAFWCNPISGHNTLYWYLQNLGQGPELLIRYENEEAVDDSQLPKDRFSAERLKGVDSTLKIQPAELGDSAVYLCASSLQGAGELFFGEGSRLTVL.

This clone was counted only a few times. The genes are TRBV11-2 and TRBJ2-1, with TRBD2 as a possible D gene (6 bases). Between the trimmed V and J ends, which lost 6 bases and 6 bases, there was a span of 21 bases. There are 16 residues in the CDR3. Per the germline V gene, CDR1 is SGHAT and CDR2 is FQNNGV. CDR3 amino acids: CASSSVGTGASNEQFF. The DNA for the CDR3 is TGTGCCAGCAGTTCTGTGGGGACGGGAGCTTCCAATGAGCAGTTCTTC.

The chain has TRBV19 and TRBJ2-2; TRBD2 agrees at 7 bases. Losses at the gene ends were 2 bases for V and 7 bases for J; bases not matched to a gene: 10. The CDR3 is 16 amino acids. Germline values: CDR1 LNHDA, CDR2 SQIVND (reference sequence). As DNA, the CDR3 is TGTGCCAGTAGTATACAAGCGGGAAAGATGAACGGGGAGCTGTTTTTT. Translation gives CASSIQAGKMNGELFF.

This sequence joins TRBV11-2 and TRBJ2-1; D call uncertain. There are 18 residues in the CDR3. V lost 5 bases to trimming and J lost 4 bases, with 24 bases between them. Germline lookup yields CDR1 SGHAT and CDR2 FQNNGV. Here the CDR3 reads CASSPVWRARYFYNEQFF. CDR3 sequence (DNA): TGTGCCAGCAGCCCGGTCTGGAGAGCCCGATACTTTTACAATGAGCAGTTCTTC.

The V gene is TRBV11-3, the J gene TRBJ1-1; D unresolved. CDR1 SGHNT and CDR2 YENEEA come from the germline V gene. This CDR3 has 12 residues. Trimming pared 5 bases from V and 6 bases from J, leaving 10 bases between. The CDR3: CASSAGSSEAFF. In DNA, the CDR3 is TGTGCCAGCAGCGCCGGGTCCTCTGAAGCTTTCTTT.

The chain employs TRBV29-1 and TRBJ1-2; D perhaps matches TRBD1 (6 bases). This CDR3 region has 15 residues. The V end lost 2 bases, the J end lost 1 base, and 14 bases lay between the germline ends. Germline loops: CDR1 SQVTM, CDR2 ANQGSEA. The CDR3 sequence: CSVESRGPFNYGYTF. CDR3 coding DNA: TGCAGCGTTGAATCCAGGGGACCTTTTAACTATGGCTACACCTTC.

The chain links TRBV21-1 to TRBJ2-4; the table's D call, TRBD1, has no DNA check behind it. TRBV21-1 is marked as a pseudogene. The CDR3 has 11 residues. CDR3 residues: CASSKGQLSDF. The CDR3 nucleotides are TGTGCCAGCAGCAAAGGACAGCTCTCGGACTTC.

The chain combines TRBV13 with TRBJ1-1; no clear D. Germline CDR1 reads PRHDT; CDR2 reads FYEKMQ (reference sequence). CDR3 length: 14 residues. Trimming cost V 2 bases and J 3 bases, with 10 bases left between them. The CDR3 DNA reads as TGTGCCAGCAGCTTAATGAGATCGGACACTGAAGCTTTCTTT. Translating gives CASSLMRSDTEAFF.

The chain has TRBV6-4 and TRBJ1-5, with D tentatively TRBD1 (6 bases). The germline CDR1 and CDR2 sequences are MRHNA and SNTAGT. V shed 10 bases and J shed 2 bases, with 18 bases lying between them. The CDR3 runs to 15 residues. CDR3 coding DNA: TGTGCCAAAAGACTCAGGGGTGGCCGCAATCAGCCCCAGCATTTT. This encodes CAKRLRGGRNQPQHF.

This chain connects TRBV7-2 to TRBJ2-4; D is ambiguous. The germline V and J ends were trimmed by 2 bases and 0 bases, with 11 bases remaining between them. The germline V gene encodes CDR1 SGHTA and CDR2 FQGNSA. The CDR3 contains 16 residues. The CDR3 bases are TGTGCCAGCAGCTTAATGCCCCTTAGAGCCAAAAACATTCAGTACTTC. Its protein is CASSLMPLRAKNIQYF.

The sample holds one count of this clone. The chain joins TRBV12-3 or TRBV12-4 to TRBJ1-1; the D gene is possibly TRBD1 (6 bases). The CDR3 loop spans 13 amino acids. V lost 6 bases and J lost 5, with 13 bases in between. CDR3 bases: TGTGCCAGCAGACTGACAGGAAGGACTGAAGCTTTCTTT. Protein product: CASRLTGRTEAFF.

The CDR3 sequence is CASSQLFRGPREGTQYF. The CDR3 region has the DNA TGTGCCAGCAGCCAACTTTTCAGAGGTCCCCGGGAAGGAACGCAGTATTTT. The gene calls are TRBV3-1 (or the pseudogene TRBV3-2) and TRBJ2-3; possible D gene TRBD2, 5 bases. This CDR3 has 17 amino acids. The V and J ends lost 2 bases and 9 bases respectively, with 24 bases between them. In germline, CDR1 is LGHDT, CDR2 YNNKEL (reference sequence).

The chain links TRBV5-1 to TRBJ2-1, with D maybe TRBD2 (6 bases). V was trimmed by 5 bases and J by 0 bases, leaving 9 bases between them. The CDR3 totals 14 residues. Germline V lookup: CDR1 SGHRS, CDR2 YFSETQ. For the CDR3, the DNA is TGCGCCAGCAGAACGGGGGACTCCTACAATGAGCAGTTCTTC. It codes for CASRTGDSYNEQFF.